The 27 T cell receptor beta chains below come from one sample, sequenced in a study of human T cells and chemical hapten exposure. As for time point: patch test 1, 2 weeks after DPC sensitization. Described treatment: therapeutic diphenylcyclopropenone sensitization with weekly scalp DPC. TCRdb passed the RACE reads through MiXCR, listing each CDR3 protein once. This sample has 90,000 or so distinct CDR3 sequences, with over 9.5% found just once. The sample here was whole blood, taken in connection with sensitization to the hapten diphenylcyclopropenone (DPC). The receptors shown here come from a man aged 40-49 years with alopecia areata. Some clones in this sample may be carry-over from other donors' samples.

The chain employs TRBV28 and TRBJ2-2; D is possibly TRBD2 (5 bases). The CDR3 is 16 amino acids. The germline V gene encodes CDR1 MDHEN and CDR2 SYDVKM. Trimming pared 3 bases from V and 2 bases from J, leaving 13 bases between. The CDR3: CASSLGSGVNTGELFF. CDR3 DNA: TGTGCCAGCAGTTTGGGAAGCGGAGTAAACACCGGGGAGCTGTTTTTT.

V is TRBV20-1 and J is TRBJ2-2, with D tentatively TRBD1 (6 bases). This CDR3 spans 12 amino acids. Deletions cut 5 bases from V and 6 bases from J, with 10 bases between. Germline V CDR1 and CDR2: DFQATT, SNEGSKA (reference sequence). The CDR3 region is CSASYRAGELFF. DNA for the CDR3: TGCAGTGCTTCATACAGGGCCGGGGAGCTGTTTTTT.

The CDR3 protein is CATQQGNTEAFF. DNA of the CDR3: TGTGCCACACAACAGGGGAACACTGAAGCTTTCTTT. The rearrangement links TRBV28 to TRBJ1-1; a possible D gene is TRBD1 (6 bases). V was shortened by 10 bases and J by 1 base, with 10 bases between the two germline ends. This CDR3 comprises 12 residues. CDR1 is MDHEN and CDR2 is SYDVKM in the germline V gene.

This clonotype was counted a few times. The chain combines TRBV29-1 with TRBJ1-1; 10 positions match TRBD1. After removal of 7 bases from V and 5 bases from J, the junction contained 16 bases not matched to a gene. Germline CDR1 SQVTM, CDR2 ANQGSEA. CDR3 length equals 16 residues. CDR3 nucleotides: TGCAGCGCCACGGACAGGGGGGACAAGGGGGGAACTGAAGCTTTCTTT. Encoded protein: CSATDRGDKGGTEAFF.

There are a few counts of this clonotype. This chain connects TRBV18 to TRBJ2-2; D is perhaps TRBD2 (5 bases). Germline-derived CDR1 and CDR2 are KGHSH and LQKENI. V lost 6 bases and J lost 1, with 18 bases in between. This CDR3 spans 17 amino acids. For the CDR3, the DNA is TGTGCCAGCTCTCTCCAGGAGGTCGGTCGGAACACCGGGGAGCTGTTTTTT. Protein product: CASSLQEVGRNTGELFF.

The rearrangement links TRBV5-1 to TRBJ1-2; the match to TRBD1 covers 7 bases. Per the germline V gene, CDR1 is SGHRS and CDR2 is YFSETQ. Trimming at V came to 5 bases and at J to 3 bases, leaving 4 bases not matched to a gene. The CDR3 runs to 13 residues. DNA for the CDR3: TGCGCCAGCAGTCGGGACAGATACTATGGCTACACCTTC. It is translated as CASSRDRYYGYTF.

This clonotype was counted only a few times. The rearrangement joins TRBV7-9 to TRBJ2-3; no clear D. The CDR3 has 16 residues. In germline, CDR1 is SEHNR, CDR2 FQNEAQ (reference sequence). Deletions cut 5 bases from V and 6 bases from J, with 21 bases between. The CDR3 protein is CASSPTKLISGDTQYF. CDR3 sequence (DNA): TGTGCCAGCAGCCCAACCAAGCTAATTTCAGGTGATACGCAGTATTTT.

This clonotype appeared a few times. CDR3 protein: CASITGFEAFF. The CDR3 DNA reads TGTGCCAGCATTACAGGGTTTGAAGCTTTCTTT. The chain carries TRBV6-5 and TRBJ1-1; possible D gene TRBD1, 6 bases. The CDR3 extends over 11 amino acids. The germline V gene encodes CDR1 MNHEY and CDR2 SVGAGI. V lost 7 bases and J 7 bases, leaving 10 bases between the germline ends.

The J gene is TRBJ1-1, the V gene TRBV30; D gene uncertain. Germline V gives CDR1 GTSNPN, CDR2 SVGIG (reference sequence). The CDR3 has 12 residues. Trimming removed 1 base at V and 10 bases at J, with 13 bases between. CDR3 region: CAWSADISSAFF. The CDR3 DNA reads TGTGCCTGGAGTGCTGACATCTCCTCAGCTTTCTTT.

The chain's CDR3 is CASSLGGPPTDTQYF. In DNA form, the CDR3 reads TGTGCCAGCAGCTTAGGGGGCCCCCCCACAGATACGCAGTATTTT. The V call is TRBV7-2, the J call TRBJ2-3; weak D call: TRBD1 (5 bases). Germline V gene sequence: CDR1 SGHTA, CDR2 FQGNSA. CDR3 size: 15 residues. V dropped 1 base and J dropped 2 bases, with 10 bases sitting between them.

The rearrangement links TRBV10-3 to TRBJ2-1, with 12 bases fitting TRBD1. The V segment lost 5 bases and the J segment 7 bases; nucleotides outside the gene matches: 15. The CDR3 covers 18 residues. In germline, CDR1 is ENHRY, CDR2 SYGVKD. The CDR3 DNA reads TGTGCCATCAGTAGCGAAGGGACAGGGGGCTCCCTGGGGAATGAGCAGTTCTTC. As protein: CAISSEGTGGSLGNEQFF.

This clonotype appeared many times. This chain links TRBV28 with TRBJ1-2; D might be TRBD1 (6 bases). Trimming removed 6 bases from V and 2 bases from J, with 13 bases in between. Germline CDR1 reads MDHEN; CDR2 reads SYDVKM. The CDR3 has 14 residues. The DNA of the CDR3 is TGTGCCAGCAGCCCTCCTACAGGGAACTATGGCTACACCTTC. Encoded protein: CASSPPTGNYGYTF.

This clonotype was observed many times. The chain links TRBV5-1 to TRBJ2-3; the D is unclear. CDR1 is SGHRS, CDR2 YFSETQ, per germline. V was trimmed by 7 bases and J by 0 bases, leaving 6 bases between them. The CDR3 runs 12 residues. The CDR3 nucleotides are TGCGCCAGCTCCGAGAGCACAGATACGCAGTATTTT. Translated, it gives CASSESTDTQYF. Full variable domain (rest looked up from reference TRBV5-1 and TRBJ2-3): KAGVTQTPRYLIKTRGQQVTLSCSPISGHRSVSWYQQTPGQGLQFLFEYFSETQRNKGNFPGRFSGRQFSNSRSEMNVSTLELGDSALYLCASSESTDTQYFGPGTRLTVL.

Remarks on this clonotype: A much larger clone lies a single base off, so this may be a read error. The rearrangement joins TRBV5-1 to TRBJ1-1; 10 bases are shared with TRBD1. J gave up 4 bases and V 3 bases, and 9 bases lay outside the gene matches. CDR3 length: 16 residues. The V gene's germline CDR1 is SGHRS and CDR2 YFSETQ. The CDR3 nucleotides are TGCGCCAGCAGCTCCTGGACAGGGGGTTTGGGCACTGAAGCTTTCTTT. Translation gives CASSSWTGGLGTEAFF.

V usage is TRBV19 and J usage is TRBJ1-2; 7 bases fit TRBD1. Germline CDR1 is LNHDA and CDR2 is SQIVND (reference sequence). This CDR3 comprises 13 residues. V gave up 7 bases and J gave up 8 bases; unmatched junction bases: 10. CDR3 residues: CASTLRGQRGYTF. CDR3 DNA sequence: TGTGCCAGTACCCTTAGGGGACAGAGGGGCTACACCTTC.

In its sample, this clonotype was seen once. This chain links TRBV30 with TRBJ2-1; D uncertain. This CDR3 is built from 14 residues. In germline, CDR1 is GTSNPN, CDR2 SVGIG (reference sequence). The V and J ends lost 1 base and 0 bases respectively, with 7 bases between them. The CDR3 reads CAWSGQASYNEQFF. In DNA, the CDR3 is TGTGCCTGGAGTGGGCAAGCCTCCTACAATGAGCAGTTCTTC.

This clonotype was observed a few times. This chain joins TRBV7-2 and TRBJ2-3; D gene uncertain. The length of the CDR3 is 13 residues. The V end was cut by 3 bases, the J end by 2 bases, with 6 bases between. CDR1 and CDR2 from the germline V gene are SGHTA and FQGNSA. The CDR3 DNA is TGTGCCAGCAGCTTTAAACCCACAGATACGCAGTATTTT. Encoded protein: CASSFKPTDTQYF.

Only a few counts were recorded for this clonotype. The chain carries TRBV10-3 and TRBJ2-4; TRBD1 agrees at 7 bases. The length of the CDR3 is 14 residues. Germline CDR1 reads ENHRY; CDR2 reads SYGVKD. V lost 8 bases, J lost 9 bases, and 13 bases stayed unmatched. The CDR3, as DNA: TGTGCCATCCGTAGCCAGGGGGAGAGAAGCATTCAGTACTTC. Its protein is CAIRSQGERSIQYF.

This clonotype was counted at least ten times. The chain recombines TRBV7-2 with TRBJ2-7, with D unclear. The CDR3 has 13 amino acids. Germline values: CDR1 SGHTA, CDR2 FQGNSA. Trimming removed 1 base from V and 3 bases from J, with 7 bases in between. The CDR3 bases are TGTGCCAGCAGCTTAGTTCTTATCTACGAGCAGTACTTC. This sequence encodes CASSLVLIYEQYF.

The V and J genes are TRBV5-6 and TRBJ2-7; TRBD2 is a possible D gene (5 bases). V gave up 2 bases and J gave up 7 bases, with 16 bases separating them. The germline V gene encodes CDR1 SGHDT and CDR2 YYEEEE. The CDR3 runs 14 residues. CDR3 nucleotide sequence: TGTGCCAGCAGCTTCCCTAGCCTCGCTGGGGAGCAGTACGTC. Its translation is CASSFPSLAGEQYV.

This chain connects TRBV9 to TRBJ2-5; the D is unclear. The CDR3 is made up of 15 amino acids. CDR1 and CDR2 from the germline V gene are SGDLS and YYNGEE. V was cut by 0 bases and J by 1 base, with 10 bases left in between. CDR3 coding DNA: TGTGCCAGCAGCGTAGATTTCAGGTTCCAAGAGACCCAGTACTTC. Amino acid sequence: CASSVDFRFQETQYF.

The table lists this clonotype with many counts. The CDR3 DNA reads as TGTGCCAGCAGCTTAGATCGAATCGTGGGTTTTAATGAAAAACTGTTTTTT. This translates into CASSLDRIVGFNEKLFF. This chain uses TRBV11-2 with TRBJ1-4; D gene ambiguous. Trimming removed 0 bases at V and 4 bases at J, with 15 bases between. CDR1 is SGHAT, CDR2 FQNNGV, per germline. This CDR3 region has 17 residues.

This chain links TRBV6-1 with TRBJ1-2; D gene uncertain. There are 14 residues in the CDR3. CDR1 is MNHNS and CDR2 is SASEGT in the germline V gene. Trimming took off 1 base at V and 2 bases at J, with 8 bases between the two ends. For the CDR3, the DNA is TGTGCCAGCAGTGAAGGCAGACGAAACTATGGCTACACCTTC. Translated, it gives CASSEGRRNYGYTF.

This clonotype was counted a single time. This sequence joins TRBV6-5 and TRBJ2-2; D uncertain. Trimming left V 7 bases short and J 2 bases short, with 11 bases between. The CDR3 consists of 14 residues. The germline V gene encodes CDR1 MNHEY and CDR2 SVGAGI. CDR3 sequence (DNA): TGTGCCAGCACCGGACGGCCCAACACCGGGGAGCTGTTTTTT. Amino acids: CASTGRPNTGELFF.

The chain is built from TRBV27 and TRBJ2-7; D ambiguous. This CDR3 has 11 amino acids. V dropped 4 bases and J dropped 4 bases, with 5 bases sitting between them. Germline V gene sequence: CDR1 MNHEY, CDR2 SMNVEV (reference sequence). CDR3 in amino acids: CASSSIYEQYF. DNA of the CDR3: TGTGCCAGCAGTTCTATTTACGAGCAGTACTTC.

This clonotype has just a few counts. DNA of the CDR3: TGTGCCAGCAGCTTATTAAACGTAGGAACTAGCATCAACAATGAGCAGTTCTTC. It specifies CASSLLNVGTSINNEQFF. This chain uses TRBV7-2 with TRBJ2-1; a possible D gene is TRBD2 (6 bases). V lost 2 bases, J lost 5 bases, and 22 bases lay in between. The V gene's germline CDR1 is SGHTA and CDR2 FQGNSA. The CDR3 consists of 18 residues.

This clonotype was detected many times. The V and J genes are TRBV7-2 and TRBJ2-3; 8 nucleotides line up with TRBD1. This CDR3 comprises 14 residues. The germline V gene has CDR1 SGHTA and CDR2 FQGNSA. The V and J ends lost 4 bases and 0 bases, in that order; junction bases with no gene match: 0. The CDR3 loop is CASSWDRSTDTQYF. In DNA, the CDR3 is TGTGCCAGCAGCTGGGACAGGAGCACAGATACGCAGTATTTT.